The T cell receptor beta chain described here comes from a study of shared clonotypes between healthy human individuals. Study details: Three plates each covered CD4 naive and memory; CD8 naive two, CD8 memory one.

On this clone itself: Its antigen is not known.

Study-wide findings and caveats: An effect of sequencing depth on clonotype sharing among donors was expected. Researchers found naive subsets generally carried larger estimated richness than memory subsets.

Naive CD8 cells were CD45RO-negative, positively selected for CCR7, excluding terminally differentiated effector memory CD45RA+ cells. The table came from immunoSEQ multiplex PCR; TCRdb's copy has only in-frame clones and leaves some out. In the table there are millions of clones, roughly 94% of which are singletons. Sequencing used naive CD8+ T cells sorted from blood. The receptor was isolated from a young man in good health.

CDR3 DNA: TGTGCCAGCAGCCAAGAGAGAAGCCCCCTCTGGGGTGGCTACACCTTC. It translates to CASSQERSPLWGGYTF. V and J are TRBV4-2 and TRBJ1-2; D gene ambiguous. This CDR3 contains 16 residues. V was pared by 0 bases and J by 7 bases, with 18 bases between. From germline, CDR1 is LGHNA and CDR2 YNFKEQ.